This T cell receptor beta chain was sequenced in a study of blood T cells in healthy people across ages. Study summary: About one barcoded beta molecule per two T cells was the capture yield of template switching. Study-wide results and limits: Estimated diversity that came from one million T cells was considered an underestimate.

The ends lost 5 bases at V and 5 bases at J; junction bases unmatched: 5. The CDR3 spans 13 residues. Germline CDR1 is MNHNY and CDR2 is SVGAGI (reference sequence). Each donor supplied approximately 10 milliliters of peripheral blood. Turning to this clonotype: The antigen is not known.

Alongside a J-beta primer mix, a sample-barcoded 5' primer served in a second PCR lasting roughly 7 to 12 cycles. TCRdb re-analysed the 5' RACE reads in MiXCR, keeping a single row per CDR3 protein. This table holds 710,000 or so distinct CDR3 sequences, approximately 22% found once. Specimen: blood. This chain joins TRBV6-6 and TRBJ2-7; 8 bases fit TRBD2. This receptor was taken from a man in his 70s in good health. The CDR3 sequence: CASSPSGPNEQYV. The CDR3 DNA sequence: TGTGCCAGCAGTCCTAGCGGGCCTAACGAGCAGTACGTC.